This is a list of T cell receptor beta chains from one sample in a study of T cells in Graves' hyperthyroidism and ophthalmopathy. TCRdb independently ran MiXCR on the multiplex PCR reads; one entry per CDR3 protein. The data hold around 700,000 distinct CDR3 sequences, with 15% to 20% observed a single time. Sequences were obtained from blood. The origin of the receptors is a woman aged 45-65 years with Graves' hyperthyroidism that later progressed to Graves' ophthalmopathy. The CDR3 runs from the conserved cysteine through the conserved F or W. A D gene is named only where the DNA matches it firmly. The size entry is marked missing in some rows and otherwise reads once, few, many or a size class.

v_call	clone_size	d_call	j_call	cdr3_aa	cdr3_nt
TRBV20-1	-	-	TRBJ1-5	CSAIESSNQPQHF	TGCAGTGCTATCGAGAGTAGCAATCAGCCCCAGCATTTT
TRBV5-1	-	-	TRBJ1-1	CASKGSMDTEAFF	TGCGCCAGCAAGGGGTCTATGGACACTGAAGCTTTCTTT
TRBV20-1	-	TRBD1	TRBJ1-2	CSAAGQGDYGYTF	TGCAGTGCGGCGGGACAGGGGGACTATGGCTACACCTTC
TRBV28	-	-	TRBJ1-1	CASPSQVNTEAFF	TGTGCCAGCCCTTCTCAGGTGAACACTGAAGCTTTCTTT
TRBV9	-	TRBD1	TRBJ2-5	CASSVGVTGQGQGETQYF	TGTGCCAGCAGCGTAGGAGTTACGGGACAGGGCCAGGGGGAGACCCAGTACTTC
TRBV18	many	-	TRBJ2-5	CASSLNEDETQYF	TGTGCCAGCTCACTTAACGAGGACGAGACCCAGTACTTC
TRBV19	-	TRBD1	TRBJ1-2	CASSIGTGATWYGYTF	TGTGCCAGTAGTATCGGGACAGGGGCGACCTGGTATGGCTACACCTTC
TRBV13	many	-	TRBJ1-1	CASSQYARSEAFF	TGTGCCAGCAGCCAATACGCCAGGTCTGAAGCTTTCTTT
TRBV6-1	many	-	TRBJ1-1	CASSVSKTHPNTEAFF	TGTGCCAGCAGTGTGTCGAAAACACACCCGAACACTGAAGCTTTCTTT
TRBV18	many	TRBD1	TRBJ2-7	CASSRPGQEYEQYF	TGTGCCAGCTCACGACCGGGACAGGAGTACGAGCAGTACTTC
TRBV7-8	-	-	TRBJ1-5	CASSLEDSRFQPQHF	TGTGCCAGCAGCCTCGAGGACAGTCGATTTCAGCCCCAGCATTTT
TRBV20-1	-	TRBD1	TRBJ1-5	CSAPDRGHQPQHF	TGCAGTGCGCCCGACAGGGGCCATCAGCCCCAGCATTTT
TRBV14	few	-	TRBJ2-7	CASSPLEGSYEQYF	TGTGCCAGCAGCCCCCTCGAGGGCTCCTACGAGCAGTACTTC
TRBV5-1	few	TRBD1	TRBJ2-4	CASSLAGQVKNIQYF	TGCGCCAGCAGCTTAGCCGGACAGGTCAAAAACATTCAGTACTTC
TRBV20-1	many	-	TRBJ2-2	CSARDPWTSDTGELFF	TGCAGTGCTAGAGATCCTTGGACTTCGGACACGGGGGAGCTGTTTTTT
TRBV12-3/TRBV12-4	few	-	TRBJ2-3	CASSFSQADTQYF	TGTGCCAGCAGTTTTTCCCAGGCAGATACGCAGTATTTT
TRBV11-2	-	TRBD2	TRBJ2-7	CASSLVALAGSYEQYF	TGTGCCAGCAGCTTAGTGGCACTAGCGGGGAGCTACGAGCAATACTTC
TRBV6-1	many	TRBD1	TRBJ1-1	CASSLGQTTEAFF	TGTGCCAGCAGCCTGGGACAGACAACTGAAGCTTTCTTT
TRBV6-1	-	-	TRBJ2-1	CASRVVRGADYEQFF	TGTGCCAGCAGGGTTGTAAGGGGGGCCGACTATGAGCAGTTCTTC
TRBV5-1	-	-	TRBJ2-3	CASSFGEAADTQYF	TGCGCCAGCAGCTTCGGGGAGGCTGCAGATACGCAGTATTTT
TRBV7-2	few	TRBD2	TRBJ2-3	CASSFGTSAYTDTQYF	TGTGCCAGCAGCTTCGGGACTAGCGCATACACAGATACGCAGTATTTT
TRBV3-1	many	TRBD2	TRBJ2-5	CASSPPRAGGLKTQYF	TGTGCCAGCAGCCCCCCCCGGGCGGGGGGGCTGAAGACCCAGTACTTC
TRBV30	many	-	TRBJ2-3	CAWLWGPGTQYF	TGTGCCTGGCTTTGGGGGCCGGGTACGCAGTATTTT
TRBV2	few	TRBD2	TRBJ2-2	CASSDPLGGSSGGPRTNTGELFF	TGTGCCAGCAGTGATCCGTTGGGGGGCTCGAGCGGGGGGCCTCGGACGAACACCGGGGAGCTGTTTTTT
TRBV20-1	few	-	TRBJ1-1	CSARLSTEAFF	TGCAGTGCTAGATTAAGCACTGAAGCTTTCTTT
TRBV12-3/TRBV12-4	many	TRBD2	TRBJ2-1	CASSRPVGLAHEQFF	TGTGCCAGCAGCCGGCCCGTAGGACTAGCTCATGAGCAGTTCTTC
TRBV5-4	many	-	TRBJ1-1	CASSKARGMNTEAFF	TGTGCCAGCAGCAAGGCCAGGGGAATGAACACTGAAGCTTTCTTT
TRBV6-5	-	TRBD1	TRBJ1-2	CASSYSGTAISDGYTF	TGTGCCAGCAGTTATTCCGGGACAGCCATTTCGGATGGCTACACCTTC
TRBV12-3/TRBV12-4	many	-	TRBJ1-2	CASSSQVPGINYGYTF	TGTGCCAGCAGCTCCCAAGTTCCGGGAATCAACTATGGCTACACCTTC
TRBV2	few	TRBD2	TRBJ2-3	CASSEFGLEATDTQYF	TGTGCCAGCAGTGAATTTGGACTAGAGGCTACAGATACGCAGTATTTT
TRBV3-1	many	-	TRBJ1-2	CASSPPGPYGYTF	TGTGCCAGCAGCCCGCCGGGGCCGTATGGCTACACCTTC
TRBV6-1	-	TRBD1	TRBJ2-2	CASSEVGTVQWSGELFF	TGTGCCAGCAGTGAAGTCGGGACAGTTCAATGGTCCGGGGAGCTGTTTTTT
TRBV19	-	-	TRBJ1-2	CASSIGGARQTGFYGYTF	TGTGCCAGTAGTATAGGGGGGGCCCGACAGACCGGATTCTATGGCTACACCTTC
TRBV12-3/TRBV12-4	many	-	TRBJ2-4	CASTNWASRAKNIQYF	TGTGCCAGCACCAACTGGGCTTCAAGAGCCAAAAACATTCAGTACTTC
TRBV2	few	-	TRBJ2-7	CASSVSMDSYEQYF	TGTGCCAGCAGTGTTTCGATGGACTCCTACGAGCAGTACTTC
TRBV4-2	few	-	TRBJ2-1	CASRKSDLSSYNEQFF	TGTGCCAGCAGAAAATCGGACTTGAGCTCCTACAATGAGCAGTTCTTC
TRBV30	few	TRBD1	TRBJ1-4	CAWGGQTNEKLFF	TGTGCCTGGGGGGGACAGACGAATGAAAAACTGTTTTTT
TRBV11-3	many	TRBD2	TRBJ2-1	CASSLMGGSYNEQFF	TGTGCCAGCAGCTTAATGGGGGGGTCCTACAATGAGCAGTTCTTC
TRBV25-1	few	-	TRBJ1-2	CASSELGQGPNYGYTF	TGTGCCAGCAGTGAATTAGGGCAGGGCCCTAACTATGGCTACACCTTC
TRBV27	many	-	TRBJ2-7	CASSLSSVYEQYF	TGTGCCAGCAGTTTATCCTCCGTATACGAGCAGTACTTC
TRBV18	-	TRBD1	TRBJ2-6	CASSPKTGASSGANVLTF	TGTGCCAGCTCACCTAAGACAGGGGCCAGCTCTGGGGCCAACGTCCTGACTTTC
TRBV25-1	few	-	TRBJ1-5	CASSEGQDGQPQHF	TGTGCCAGCAGTGAAGGTCAGGATGGGCAGCCCCAGCATTTT
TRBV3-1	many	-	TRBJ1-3	CASSLGHSRSTIYF	TGTGCCAGCAGCCTGGGACATAGTCGAAGCACCATATATTTT
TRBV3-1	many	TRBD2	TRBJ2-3	CASSQDARGGSDTQYF	TGTGCCAGCAGCCAAGATGCGCGGGGGGGTTCAGATACGCAGTATTTT
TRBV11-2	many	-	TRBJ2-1	CASSLVKLGEQFF	TGTGCCAGCAGCTTAGTGAAGTTGGGAGAGCAGTTCTTC
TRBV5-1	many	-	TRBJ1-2	CASSFYRENNYGYTF	TGCGCCAGCAGCTTCTACAGGGAAAATAACTATGGCTACACCTTC
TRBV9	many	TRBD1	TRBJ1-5	CASSTTGGGQPQHF	TGTGCCAGCAGCACCACAGGGGGCGGACAGCCCCAGCATTTT
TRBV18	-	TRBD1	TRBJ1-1	CASSPPGQGVEAFF	TGTGCCAGCTCACCACCGGGACAGGGCGTTGAAGCTTTCTTT
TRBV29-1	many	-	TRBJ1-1	CSVKWDGLNTEAFF	TGCAGCGTCAAATGGGACGGGCTGAACACTGAAGCTTTCTTT